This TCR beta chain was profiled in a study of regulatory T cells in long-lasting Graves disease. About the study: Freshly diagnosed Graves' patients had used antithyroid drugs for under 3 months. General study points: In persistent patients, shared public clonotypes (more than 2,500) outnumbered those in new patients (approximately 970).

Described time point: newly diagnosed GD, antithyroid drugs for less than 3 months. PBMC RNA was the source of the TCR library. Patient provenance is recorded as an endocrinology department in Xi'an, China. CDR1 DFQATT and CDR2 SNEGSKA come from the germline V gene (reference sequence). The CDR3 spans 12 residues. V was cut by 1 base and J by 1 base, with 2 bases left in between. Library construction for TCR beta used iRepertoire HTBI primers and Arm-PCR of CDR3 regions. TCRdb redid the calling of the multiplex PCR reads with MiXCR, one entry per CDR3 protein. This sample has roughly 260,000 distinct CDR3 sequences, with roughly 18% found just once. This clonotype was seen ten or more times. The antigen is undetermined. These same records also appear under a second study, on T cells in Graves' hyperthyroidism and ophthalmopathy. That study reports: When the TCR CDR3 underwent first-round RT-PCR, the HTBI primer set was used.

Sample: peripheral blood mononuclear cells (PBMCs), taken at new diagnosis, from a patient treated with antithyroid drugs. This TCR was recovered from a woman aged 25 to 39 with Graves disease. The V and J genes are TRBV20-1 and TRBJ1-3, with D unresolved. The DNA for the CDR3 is TGCAGTGCTAGAGTTTCTGGAAACACCATATATTTT. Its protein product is CSARVSGNTIYF.